The 23 T cell receptor beta chains in this list originate from one sample, sequenced in a study of Graves' ophthalmopathy and Graves' hyperthyroidism (dated by TCRdb to 2017 to 2018). The sequencer listed for this sample is Illumina HiSeq 2000. For repertoire sequencing, the TCR beta CDR3 regions were amplified from RNA transcripts. The first round was an RT-PCR using HTBI primers with the Qiagen OneStep RT-PCR kit, and this first round was followed by a second-round multiplex PCR, then size selection and purification. Clones were called with MiXCR by TCRdb after fastp trimmed the public reads at Q25, and only in-frame beta chains were retained. Each entry is one CDR3 protein sequence, shown with its most common DNA and genes. The sample table lists hundreds of thousands of distinct CDR3 sequences, more than 40% of them with a count of one. Of the sample, more than 2.5% falls within the top ten clones.

The sample comprised peripheral blood. The source is an adult man with Graves' ophthalmopathy.

In its sample, this clonotype was seen a few times. The chain uses TRBV11-2 and TRBJ1-3; D is unclear. V was shortened by 6 bases and J by 0 bases, with 9 bases between the two germline ends. The CDR3 is 14 residues long. The germline V gene encodes CDR1 SGHAT and CDR2 FQNNGV. In nucleotides, the CDR3 is TGTGCCAGCAGGGTAACCCTCTCTGGAAACACCATATATTTT. Translated, it gives CASRVTLSGNTIYF.

The J gene is TRBJ2-3, the V gene TRBV7-3; TRBD2 matches 7 bases. This CDR3 contains 15 residues. Germline V lookup: CDR1 SGHTA, CDR2 FQGTGA. The ends lost 4 bases at V and 4 bases at J; junction bases unmatched: 8. The CDR3 region is CASSSGLEPSDTQYF. The CDR3 DNA reads TGTGCCAGCAGCTCCGGACTAGAGCCCTCAGATACGCAGTATTTT.

In its sample, this clonotype was seen many times. The chain recombines TRBV7-3 with TRBJ2-7; TRBD1 agrees at 10 bases. This CDR3 contains 14 residues. Per the germline V gene, CDR1 is SGHTA and CDR2 is FQGTGA. V lost 3 bases and J lost 5; bases outside the gene matches: 4. The CDR3 sequence is CASSFGTGVDEQYF. CDR3 nucleotides: TGTGCCAGCAGCTTTGGGACAGGGGTCGACGAGCAGTACTTC.

In this sample, this clonotype turned up many times. The V and J genes are TRBV2 and TRBJ1-1; 8 nucleotides line up with TRBD1. Germline V lookup: CDR1 SNHLY, CDR2 FYNNEI. V lost 3 bases and J lost 9; bases outside the gene matches: 12. The CDR3 has 15 residues. This CDR3 is CASSEYTDRERKAFF. In nucleotides, the CDR3 is TGTGCCAGCAGTGAGTACACGGACAGGGAAAGGAAAGCTTTCTTT.

The V call is TRBV7-6, the J call TRBJ2-7; 9 nucleotides agree with TRBD2. The germline V gene encodes CDR1 SGHVS and CDR2 FNYEAQ. CDR3 length: 14 residues. Trimming took 5 bases from V and 2 from J; bases not matched to a gene: 4. The CDR3 region has the DNA TGTGCCAGCAGCCCTAGCGGGGTGCCCTACGAGCAGTACTTC. This sequence encodes CASSPSGVPYEQYF.

In the case of this clonotype: This may arise from a read error, as a much more abundant clone is one base away. This chain joins TRBV10-3 and TRBJ2-7; possible D gene TRBD2, 7 bases. This CDR3 comprises 14 residues. Germline CDR1 reads ENHRY; CDR2 reads SYGVKD. V was trimmed by 4 bases and J by 0 bases, leaving 10 bases between them. This chain's CDR3 is CAISGGGHSYEQYF. CDR3 coding DNA: TGTGCCATCAGTGGGGGGGGGCACTCCTACGAGCAGTACTTC.

Concerning this clonotype itself: Given a much more abundant clone one base away, this may be a read error. The chain links TRBV27 to TRBJ1-6; D ambiguous. V lost 6 bases to trimming and J lost 1 base, with 10 bases between them. CDR1 and CDR2 (germline): MNHEY, SMNVEV (reference sequence). The CDR3 spans 15 residues. The CDR3 reads CASSVDGSYNSPLHF. The CDR3 region has the DNA TGTGCCAGCAGCGTAGACGGATCCTATAATTCACCCCTCCACTTT.

This sequence joins TRBV7-9 and TRBJ2-6; 7 bases map to TRBD1. CDR3 length: 18 amino acids. Germline V gene data show CDR1 as SEHNR and CDR2 as FQNEAQ (reference sequence). Losses at the gene ends were 5 bases for V and 0 bases for J; bases not matched to a gene: 10. In nucleotides, the CDR3 is TGTGCCAGCAGCGGCCGGGACAGTCGGGACTCTGGGGCCAACGTCCTGACTTTC. Protein product: CASSGRDSRDSGANVLTF.

V is TRBV19 and J is TRBJ1-3, with D perhaps TRBD1 (5 bases). Germline loops: CDR1 LNHDA, CDR2 SQIVND (reference sequence). The CDR3 has 13 residues. The V and J ends lost 6 bases and 4 bases respectively, with 10 bases between them. The CDR3 DNA sequence: TGTGCCAGTAGGGGGACCCCGGGAAACACCATATATTTT. Protein sequence: CASRGTPGNTIYF.

Worth noting for this clonotype: A read error may explain this, as a much larger clone is one base away. The rearrangement uses TRBV2 and TRBJ2-5, with D maybe TRBD2 (6 bases). CDR3 length equals 15 residues. In germline, CDR1 is SNHLY, CDR2 FYNNEI. V was clipped by 5 bases and J by 4 bases, with 17 bases between them. The CDR3 is CASSYLGGSLETQYF. As DNA, the CDR3 is TGTGCCAGCAGTTACCTGGGGGGTTCGCTAGAGACCCAGTACTTC.

The chain has TRBV7-9 and TRBJ2-5; 8 bases fit TRBD2. This CDR3 has 15 residues. The ends lost 5 bases at V and 5 bases at J; junction bases unmatched: 10. The germline V gene encodes CDR1 SEHNR and CDR2 FQNEAQ (reference sequence). The CDR3 DNA reads as TGTGCCAGCAGCCCCCCGGGACTAGGTTTTGAGACCCAGTACTTC. The encoded protein is CASSPPGLGFETQYF. Complete variable domain (other parts from reference TRBV7-9 and TRBJ2-5): DTGVSQNPRHKITKRGQNVTFRCDPISEHNRLYWYRQTLGQGPEFLTYFQNEAQLEKSRLLSDRFSAERPKGSFSTLEIQRTEQGDSAMYLCASSPPGLGFETQYFGPGTRLLVL.

In this sample, this clonotype turned up many times. The rearrangement links TRBV19 to TRBJ2-7; 10 bases match TRBD1. J gave up 2 bases and V 5 bases, and 3 bases lay outside the gene matches. Germline assignment: CDR1 LNHDA and CDR2 SQIVND (reference sequence). The CDR3 runs to 14 residues. In DNA, the CDR3 is TGTGCCAGTAGTCGGACAGGGGGGGCCTACGAGCAGTACTTC. Amino acid sequence: CASSRTGGAYEQYF.

Points on this clonotype: A read error is likely, as this CDR3 ends without the conserved phenylalanine or tryptophan. J is TRBJ1-1 and V is TRBV19, with D possibly matching TRBD1 (5 bases). The germline CDR1 and CDR2 sequences are LNHDA and SQIVND (reference sequence). This CDR3 spans 14 amino acids. Trimming removed 2 bases from V and 5 bases from J, with 12 bases in between. The CDR3 DNA sequence: TGTGCCAGTAGTATAATTGGGGGGGATACTGAAGCTTTCCTT. It translates to CASSIIGGDTEAFL.

This clonotype was seen many times. The chain is built from TRBV2 and TRBJ1-2; a possible D gene is TRBD1 (6 bases). With 5 bases removed from V and 4 bases from J, the gap between germline ends came to 17 bases. The CDR3 spans 15 residues. Germline CDR1 and CDR2: SNHLY and FYNNEI. The CDR3, as DNA: TGTGCCAGCAGTTCGGACAGCTTACCGTTCTATGGCTACACCTTC. Its translation: CASSSDSLPFYGYTF. Full variable domain (missing parts from reference TRBV2 and TRBJ1-2): EPEVTQTPSHQVTQMGQEVILRCVPISNHLYFYWYRQILGQKVEFLVSFYNNEISEKSEIFDDQFSVERPDGSNFTLKIRSTKLEDSAMYFCASSSDSLPFYGYTFGSGTRLTVV.

This clonotype has ten or more counts. This chain joins TRBV20-1 and TRBJ1-3, with D tentatively TRBD1 (5 bases). Germline V gene sequence: CDR1 DFQATT, CDR2 SNEGSKA (reference sequence). V was clipped by 6 bases and J by 2 bases, with 8 bases between them. This CDR3 is 12 amino acids long. CDR3 in amino acids: CSAATAGNTIYF. In nucleotides, the CDR3 is TGCAGTGCCGCGACAGCTGGAAACACCATATATTTT.

This clonotype was seen only a few times. V usage is TRBV12-3 or TRBV12-4 and J usage is TRBJ1-4; 9 bases line up with TRBD1. The CDR3 is 13 amino acids. Trimming at V came to 5 bases and at J to 10 bases, leaving 5 bases not matched to a gene. CDR3 in DNA: TGTGCCAGCAGTCCCGACAGGGGGGGAAAACTGTTTTTT. As protein: CASSPDRGGKLFF.

CDR3 in amino acids: CATSSRLDYNEQFF. In DNA, the CDR3 is TGTGCCACCAGTTCTCGGCTAGACTACAATGAGCAGTTCTTC. The J gene is TRBJ2-1, the V gene TRBV24-1; no clear D. This CDR3 is built from 14 residues. Germline CDR1 reads KGHDR; CDR2 reads SFDVKD. The V end was cut by 6 bases, the J end by 3 bases, with 11 bases between.

This clonotype appeared many times. The V gene is TRBV5-6, the J gene TRBJ1-5; 8 nucleotides line up with TRBD1. The CDR3 runs to 15 residues. With 0 bases clipped from V and 6 bases from J, the junction kept 5 bases outside the gene matches. Germline-derived CDR1 and CDR2 are SGHDT and YYEEEE. The CDR3 loop is CASSLGQGMGQPQHF. In DNA form, the CDR3 reads TGTGCCAGCAGCTTGGGACAGGGGATGGGTCAGCCCCAGCATTTT.

The chain joins TRBV7-9 to TRBJ1-5, with D possibly TRBD1 on 5 matching bases. The length of the CDR3 is 13 residues. Germline lookup yields CDR1 SEHNR and CDR2 FQNEAQ (reference sequence). The V and J ends lost 4 bases and 14 bases respectively, with 18 bases between them. The CDR3 protein is CASSSTASSYEHF. DNA of the CDR3: TGTGCCAGCAGCTCGACAGCAAGCTCCTACGAGCATTTT.

This clonotype was seen ten or more times. The chain recombines TRBV5-1 with TRBJ1-6, with 9 bases aligning to TRBD1. V lost 6 bases and J lost 10; bases outside the gene matches: 8. The germline CDR1 and CDR2 sequences are SGHRS and YFSETQ. CDR3 size: 14 residues. In nucleotides, the CDR3 is TGCGCCAGCACCAAAGGGACAGGGAAATCACCCCTCCACTTT. Amino acids: CASTKGTGKSPLHF.

The DNA of the CDR3 is TGTGCCGGCCCTGGGACAGGGGCGAGCTCACCCCTCCACTTT. Translated: CAGPGTGASSPLHF. The chain links TRBV7-9 to TRBJ1-6; TRBD1 aligns across 10 bases. CDR3 length: 14 amino acids. V lost 11 bases to trimming and J lost 10 bases; unmatched junction nucleotides: 11. Germline lookup yields CDR1 SEHNR and CDR2 FQNEAQ (reference sequence). Complete variable domain (other parts from reference TRBV7-9 and TRBJ1-6): DTGVSQNPRHKITKRGQNVTFRCDPISEHNRLYWYRQTLGQGPEFLTYFQNEAQLEKSRLLSDRFSAERPKGSFSTLEIQRTEQGDSAMYLCAGPGTGASSPLHFGNGTRLTVT.

The chain joins TRBV29-1 to TRBJ1-2; D ambiguous. This CDR3 spans 12 amino acids. Trimming removed 0 bases at V and 6 bases at J, with 8 bases between. Germline loops: CDR1 SQVTM, CDR2 ANQGSEA. CDR3 coding DNA: TGCAGCGTTGAAGATCTTCGCCATGGCTACACCTTC. Encoded protein: CSVEDLRHGYTF.

V is TRBV10-3 and J is TRBJ2-6; TRBD1 matches at 11 bases. Unmatched junction bases numbered 7, after V lost 6 bases and J lost 3 bases. The CDR3 contains 17 residues. CDR1 is ENHRY and CDR2 is SYGVKD in the germline V gene. The DNA of the CDR3 is TGTGCCATCAGGCGGGACAGGGGGACTGGTGGGGCCAACGTCCTGACTTTC. This gives the protein CAIRRDRGTGGANVLTF.